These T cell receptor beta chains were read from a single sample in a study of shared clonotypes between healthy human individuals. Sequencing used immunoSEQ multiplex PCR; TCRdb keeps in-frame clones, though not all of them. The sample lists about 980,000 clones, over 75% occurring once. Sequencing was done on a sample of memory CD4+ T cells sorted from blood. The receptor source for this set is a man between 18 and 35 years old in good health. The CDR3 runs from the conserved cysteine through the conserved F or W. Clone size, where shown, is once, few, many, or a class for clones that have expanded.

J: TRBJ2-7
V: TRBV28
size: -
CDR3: CASNSASGAFSYEQYF

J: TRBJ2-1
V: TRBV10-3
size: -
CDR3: CAISDGDPRRFF

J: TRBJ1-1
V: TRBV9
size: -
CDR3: CASSVEGGRNTEAFF

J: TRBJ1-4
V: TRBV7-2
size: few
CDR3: CASSLIGEKLFF

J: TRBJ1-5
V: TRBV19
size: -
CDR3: CASSIGQRQPQHF

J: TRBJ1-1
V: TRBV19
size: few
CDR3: CASSEDRGEAFF

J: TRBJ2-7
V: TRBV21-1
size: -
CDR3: CASSKRGLTPYEQYF

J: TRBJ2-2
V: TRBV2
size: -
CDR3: CASSEQGAITGELFF

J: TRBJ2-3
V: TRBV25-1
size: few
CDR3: CASSEPTSGRGADTQYF

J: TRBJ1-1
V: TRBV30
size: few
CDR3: CAWSVGVGAGTEAFF

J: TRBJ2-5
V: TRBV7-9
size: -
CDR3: CASSSGLMAGGQETQYF

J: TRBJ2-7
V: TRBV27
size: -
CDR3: CASSFSGTGYNYEQYF

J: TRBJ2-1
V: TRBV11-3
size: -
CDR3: CASSPTSNNEQFF

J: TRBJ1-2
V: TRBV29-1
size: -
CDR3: CSLGGQGYGYTF

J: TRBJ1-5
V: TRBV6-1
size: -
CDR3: CASSGNRVTQPQHF

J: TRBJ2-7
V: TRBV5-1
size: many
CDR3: CASSLGSSLYEQYF

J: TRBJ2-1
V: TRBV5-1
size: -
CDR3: CASRDPRAPFYNEQFF

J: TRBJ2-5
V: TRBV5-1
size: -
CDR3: CASSPGQRETQYF

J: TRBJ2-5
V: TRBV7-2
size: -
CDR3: CASSLGERETQYF

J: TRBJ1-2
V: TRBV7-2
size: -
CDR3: CASSLERANYGYTF

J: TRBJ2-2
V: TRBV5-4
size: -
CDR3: CASSWAQAGTVTGELFF

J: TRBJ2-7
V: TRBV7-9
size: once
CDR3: CASAPRGRLYEQYF

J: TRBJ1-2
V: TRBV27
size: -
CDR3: CASSPQVTTYGGYTF

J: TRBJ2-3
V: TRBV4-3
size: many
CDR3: CASSQGPSTSGSTDTQYF

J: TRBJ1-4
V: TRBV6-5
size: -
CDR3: CASSYMPGQGTEKLFF

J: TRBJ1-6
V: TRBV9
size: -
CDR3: CASSVEGDYRNSPLHF

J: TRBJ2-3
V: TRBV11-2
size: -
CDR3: CASSQGRTTDTQYF

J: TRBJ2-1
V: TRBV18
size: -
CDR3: CASSQGTGAHNEQFF

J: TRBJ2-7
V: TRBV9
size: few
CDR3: CASSVTPGLPSEQYF

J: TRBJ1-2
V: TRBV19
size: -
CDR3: CASSFRGLDGYTF

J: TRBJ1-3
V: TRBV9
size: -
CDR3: CASSVAGHNIGNTIYF

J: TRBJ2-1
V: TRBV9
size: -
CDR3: CASSVEGGTYNEQFF

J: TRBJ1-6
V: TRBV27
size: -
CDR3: CASSFSGLNSPLHF

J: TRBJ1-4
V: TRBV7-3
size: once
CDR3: CASSLSVGEKLFF

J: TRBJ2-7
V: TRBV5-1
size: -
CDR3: CASSLAESGEQYF

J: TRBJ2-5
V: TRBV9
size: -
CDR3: CASSGQGGQETQYF

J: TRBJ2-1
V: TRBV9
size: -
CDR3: CASSPRGWPGAYNEQFF

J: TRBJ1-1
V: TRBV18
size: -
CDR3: CASSPPGNTEAFF

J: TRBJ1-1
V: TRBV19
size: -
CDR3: CASSFGEYDTEAFF

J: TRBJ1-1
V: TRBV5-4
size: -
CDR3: CASSPPGPNTEAFF

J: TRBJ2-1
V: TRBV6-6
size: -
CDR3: CASIGRTSAYNEQFF

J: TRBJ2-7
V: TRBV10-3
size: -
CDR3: CAISEGGDYEQYF

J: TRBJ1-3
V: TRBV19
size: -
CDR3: CASSRGTGFGTTIYF

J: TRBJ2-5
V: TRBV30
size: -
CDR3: CAWSRSGPETQYF

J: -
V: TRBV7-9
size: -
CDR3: CASTRREYEQYF

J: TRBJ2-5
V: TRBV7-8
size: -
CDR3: CASSLLGQIRETQYF

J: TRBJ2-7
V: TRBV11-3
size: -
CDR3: CASSLGPRTGEQYF